Here is one TCR beta chain with its context. Its recognized antigen is unknown. Per-base qualities were not stored, and no clone one base away is much larger. The immunoSEQ Assay was used to sequence TCR beta CDR3 regions from DNA. Regarding the original processing steps: To compute T cell density, TCR beta template counts were normalized to usable DNA, which was estimated by amplifying housekeeping genes. Richness was estimated with the preseqR package, extrapolating to 400,000 templates for PBMC samples and 120,000 templates for tissue samples. Clonality was defined as one minus Pielou's evenness. Differential abundance testing on productive amino-acid clonotypes, with a minimum total count of 5 and an alpha of 0.1, was used to identify tissue-enriched TCRs. Repertoire overlap between compartments was quantified with the Jaccard Index and Morisita Overlap Index. GLIPH grouped TCR beta CDR3s together with public tetramer-defined viral CDR3s, and a viral motif had to include at least three viral sequences and also show V-gene enrichment. TCRdb retrieved this table from immuneACCESS and kept in-frame rearrangements only. Not all clones are present; in checked studies, unresolved V genes account for under half, and no reason is known for the remainder. That table supplies the V and J calls and clone size; D and trimming were determined from the DNA. Here the sample has some 19,000 clones; approximately 88% occur a single time. The top ten clonotypes cover 2.4% of the sample.

This specimen comes from a study of T cells in localized non-small cell lung cancer (dated by TCRdb to the early 2020s). Turning to the overall study: The study examined T cell repertoires in a few hundred patients with early-stage NSCLC and compared tumors with uninvolved tumor-adjacent lungs. The mean age of the NSCLC patients was 50 to 85 years, with fewer than 150 men and over 100 women. The cohort comprised 200 to 300 treatment-naïve NSCLC patients with resected, localized lung tumors. What the research found in general, with its limitations: Because the study design was exploratory, TCR variables were selected using unadjusted p-values without false-discovery rate correction. Uninvolved tumor-adjacent lung showed the highest T cell clonality, higher than tumor, which suggests more focused antigenic responses in the uninvolved tumor-adjacent lung. Longer overall survival was associated with higher T cell density in blood, whereas shorter survival was associated with higher clonality in adjacent lung. Because multi-region sequencing of the tumors was not done, intratumor heterogeneity could not be ruled out. A median of roughly 60 of the top 100 tumor clones were detected in paired uninvolved adjacent lung, and around 30 of these tumor clones were also found among the top 100 clones of the paired uninvolved adjacent lung.

At diagnosis, peripheral blood, uninvolved tumor-adjacent lung and tumor were collected and stored as a combination of fresh-frozen and FFPE material. For TCR repertoire profiling, blood samples were analyzed in the form of peripheral blood mononuclear cells. This sample comprised peripheral blood, obtained before any cancer treatment. The sequence derives from a man between 40 and 75 years old with stage I lung adenocarcinoma.

The encoded CDR3 is CASSPSSYEQYF. In nucleotides, the sequence is TGTGCCAGCAGTCCCAGCTCCTACGAGCAGTACTTC. The chain couples TRBV6-5 to TRBJ2-7; the D gene is not confidently resolved. The CDR3 sequence holds 12 residues, the cysteine and phenylalanine included. Only CDR3 DNA is held: 36 bases, read in frame from base 1. According to the germline V gene, CDR1 reads MNHEY and CDR2 reads SVGAGI. V is cut by 5 bases and J by 0 bases, and the space between the germline ends is 5 bases.